This T cell receptor beta chain was recorded in a study of T-cell memory formation after mild COVID-19. Points from the study as a whole: Pre-infection memory harbored some responding clones, suggesting cross-reactive memory joined. The authors left the SARS-CoV-2 specificity of second-wave clones peaking on day 37 unconfirmed.

Of note for this clonotype: Its antigen is still unknown.

Germline trimming cut 6 bases from V and 0 bases from J; bases unmatched to any gene: 6. Germline V lookup: CDR1 DFQATT, CDR2 SNEGSKA (reference sequence). This CDR3 spans 15 amino acids. TCRdb independently ran MiXCR on the 5' RACE reads; one entry per CDR3 protein. The sample has about 210,000 distinct CDR3 sequences, more than 25% seen once. The chain couples TRBV20-1 to TRBJ2-3; 10 positions match TRBD2. The sequence was obtained from an adult woman who had mild COVID-19 (a few samples of this study predate the infection). Cell type and time point are not known. Sequencing was carried out using PBMCs or a T cell subset sorted from them (not recorded which). CDR3 amino acids: CSAPLAGTSTDTQYF. As DNA, the CDR3 is TGCAGTGCACCACTAGCGGGAACAAGCACAGATACGCAGTATTTT.